Listed here are 27 T cell receptor beta chains from one sample, sequenced in a study of T cell clusters in autoimmune cytopenias. TRB was amplified by touch-down multiplex PCR, primer pools A and B combined. For each CDR3 protein, TCRdb gives one entry from its re-call of the multiplex PCR reads, without DNA. The sample includes a few thousand distinct CDR3 sequences. TRB was amplified from around 0.25 ug of peripheral blood genomic DNA per sample. Sequencing input: peripheral blood. The receptors stem from a human donor with an autoimmune cytopenia or autoimmune hepatitis (not recorded which).

This clonotype counts as medium-sized by frequency. This chain joins TRBV30 and TRBJ2-7; TCRdb's D call of TRBD2 is untestable without DNA. Germline CDR1 is GTSNPN and CDR2 is SVGIG (reference sequence). The CDR3 extends over 16 amino acids. CDR3: CAWSAQGLAGFLEQYF.

This clonotype is called medium-sized based on its frequency. The gene calls are TRBV15 and TRBJ2-1. This CDR3 comprises 14 residues. Germline assignment: CDR1 LNHNV and CDR2 YYDKDF (reference sequence). The chain's CDR3 is CATSRGGSGNEQFF.

This clonotype registers medium-sized by frequency. The rearrangement joins TRBV5-4 to TRBJ2-6; no DNA is available, so the TRBD1 call from TCRdb remains unchecked. Germline V gene sequence: CDR1 SGHNT, CDR2 YYREEE (reference sequence). This CDR3 contains 15 residues. The CDR3 sequence: CASSPPGTRANVLTF.

This clonotype registers medium-sized (0.01 to 0.1%) by frequency. The chain is built from TRBV27 and TRBJ2-5; TCRdb names TRBD1, which stays unverified in the absence of DNA. CDR1 and CDR2 (germline): MNHEY, SMNVEV (reference sequence). The length of the CDR3 is 17 residues. CDR3 sequence reads: CASSLSMGGYPRETQYF.

This clonotype is medium-sized by frequency. The CDR3 is CASWGDSLYNEQFF. The chain employs TRBV5-4 and TRBJ2-1; the TCRdb call, TRBD1, lacks DNA for checking. The CDR3 extends over 14 amino acids. Germline CDR1 SGHNT, CDR2 YYREEE (reference sequence).

This clonotype is medium-sized by frequency. The V call is TRBV30, the J call TRBJ2-3; the TCRdb call, TRBD2, lacks DNA for checking. This CDR3 is built from 19 residues. CDR1 GTSNPN and CDR2 SVGIG come from the germline V gene (reference sequence). The CDR3 region is CAWRDDSSLGPAQTDTQYF.

This chain joins TRBV5-1 and TRBJ2-2; TCRdb's assignment of TRBD1 cannot be checked, as there is no DNA. Germline assignment: CDR1 SGHRS and CDR2 YFSETQ. This CDR3 is built from 16 residues. CDR3 protein: CASSQPGQGTAGELFF.

Considering frequency, this clonotype is medium-sized (0.01 to 0.1%). The chain is built from TRBV15 and TRBJ2-1. The CDR3 has 15 residues. From germline, CDR1 is LNHNV and CDR2 YYDKDF (reference sequence). CDR3: CATSRDSNSYNEQFF.

This clonotype registers medium-sized by frequency. The CDR3 spells CASSLRLAGGDTQYF. The chain recombines TRBV7-6 with TRBJ2-3; checking the TCRdb D call of TRBD2 is not possible without DNA. The CDR3 loop spans 15 amino acids. Germline assignment: CDR1 SGHVS and CDR2 FNYEAQ.

This chain uses TRBV12-3 or TRBV12-4 with TRBJ1-2; there is no DNA to check the TCRdb D call of TRBD1. This CDR3 contains 15 residues. The CDR3 reads CASSPEPKGRDGYTF.

This chain links TRBV10-1 with TRBJ2-3; TCRdb lists TRBD2, though no DNA is available to test this call. The CDR3 has 16 residues. CDR1 WNHNN and CDR2 SYGVQD come from the germline V gene (reference sequence). The CDR3 region is CACVILGLAVTDTQYF.

This clonotype shows up as medium-sized by frequency. This chain uses TRBV19 with TRBJ1-4; the TCRdb D gene call, TRBD1, has no DNA to confirm it. CDR1 and CDR2 from the germline V gene are LNHDA and SQIVND (reference sequence). CDR3 length equals 14 residues. This chain's CDR3 is CASSTTGGNEKLFF.

This clonotype registers medium-sized by frequency. The rearrangement joins TRBV10-3 to TRBJ1-4. This CDR3 has 14 residues. Germline CDR1 and CDR2: ENHRY and SYGVKD. The CDR3 loop is CAIRDGATNEKLFF.

This sequence joins TRBV7-9 and TRBJ1-2; TCRdb outputs TRBD1, but without DNA this stays unchecked. The V gene's germline CDR1 is SEHNR and CDR2 FQNEAQ (reference sequence). The CDR3 is 14 residues long. The CDR3 protein is CASNSLGLNYGYTF.

This clonotype registers medium-sized (0.01 to 0.1%) by frequency. The rearrangement links TRBV11-2 to TRBJ2-1; the D call from TCRdb, TRBD2, cannot be confirmed without DNA. This CDR3 contains 15 residues. Per the germline V gene, CDR1 is SGHAT and CDR2 is FQNNGV. The CDR3 here is CASSLARGGFNEQFF.

Judged by frequency, this clonotype is medium-sized (0.01 to 0.1%). This rearrangement joins TRBV19 to TRBJ2-7. There are 14 residues in the CDR3. Germline V gene lookup returns CDR1 LNHDA and CDR2 SQIVND (reference sequence). CDR3 sequence reads: CASSKVGNSYEQYF.

The CDR3 protein is CASSIGGMNTEAFF. The rearrangement joins TRBV19 to TRBJ1-1. The CDR3 is 14 residues long. The germline gives CDR1 LNHDA, CDR2 SQIVND (reference sequence).

This chain links TRBV5-4 with TRBJ2-2. Germline V gene lookup returns CDR1 SGHNT and CDR2 YYREEE (reference sequence). The CDR3 covers 15 residues. CDR3: CASSQARLNTGELFF.

Judged by frequency, this clonotype is medium-sized (0.01 to 0.1%). CDR3 residues: CASKTSGRTGELFF. V and J are TRBV19 and TRBJ2-2; the TCRdb D gene call, TRBD2, has no DNA to confirm it. CDR1 LNHDA and CDR2 SQIVND come from the germline V gene (reference sequence). The CDR3 consists of 14 residues.

By frequency, this clonotype is medium-sized (0.01 to 0.1%). The chain employs TRBV13 and TRBJ1-4. The V gene's germline CDR1 is PRHDT and CDR2 FYEKMQ (reference sequence). The CDR3 loop spans 13 amino acids. The CDR3 loop is CASSPDLGEKLFF.

Its frequency marks this clonotype as medium-sized. The rearrangement joins TRBV30 to TRBJ1-4. CDR3 size: 16 residues. The germline CDR1 and CDR2 sequences are GTSNPN and SVGIG (reference sequence). CDR3 sequence reads: CAWSSSRISTNEKLFF.

Its frequency marks this clonotype as medium-sized. V gene TRBV12-3 or TRBV12-4 combines with J gene TRBJ1-1. This CDR3 has 13 amino acids. The CDR3 protein is CASSLLENTEAFF.

V usage is TRBV5-1 and J usage is TRBJ2-6. The CDR3 is 16 residues long. The V gene's germline CDR1 is SGHRS and CDR2 YFSETQ. The CDR3 here is CASSLQGYEGANVLTF.

The chain links TRBV6-1 to TRBJ2-3. This CDR3 has 17 residues. Germline assignment: CDR1 MNHNS and CDR2 SASEGT. CDR3 sequence: CASSQDRSGAGTDTQYF.

By frequency, this clonotype is medium-sized (0.01 to 0.1%). The V gene is TRBV13, the J gene TRBJ1-1; TCRdb picks TRBD1, but there is no DNA to check that call. Germline CDR1 reads PRHDT; CDR2 reads FYEKMQ (reference sequence). The CDR3 contains 15 residues. This CDR3 reads CASSPTPAFSTEAFF. The whole variable domain, filled in from reference TRBV13 and TRBJ1-1, reads AAGVIQSPRHLIKEKRETATLKCYPIPRHDTVYWYQQGPGQDPQFLISFYEKMQSDKGSIPDRFSAQQFSDYHSELNMSSLELGDSALYFCASSPTPAFSTEAFFGQGTRLTVV.

Measured by frequency, this clonotype is medium-sized. V and J are TRBV6-2 or TRBV6-3 and TRBJ2-1; the D gene TCRdb calls, TRBD2, cannot be checked with no DNA. The CDR3 length is 14 residues. Germline V gene data show CDR1 as MNHEY and CDR2 as SVGEGT. The CDR3 spells CASSYYGRDNEQFF.

The V gene is TRBV7-9, the J gene TRBJ2-7. Germline V gene lookup returns CDR1 SEHNR and CDR2 FQNEAQ (reference sequence). This CDR3 is 11 amino acids long. The CDR3 is CASSWLDEQYF. Filled out from reference TRBV7-9 and TRBJ2-7, the complete variable domain reads DTGVSQNPRHKITKRGQNVTFRCDPISEHNRLYWYRQTLGQGPEFLTYFQNEAQLEKSRLLSDRFSAERPKGSFSTLEIQRTEQGDSAMYLCASSWLDEQYFGPGTRLTVT.